The 29 T cell receptor beta chains in this list originate from one sample, sequenced in a study of shared clonotypes between healthy human individuals. TCRdb's copy holds only in-frame clones and misses some; the assay was immunoSEQ multiplex PCR. This table has some 500,000 clones, about 96% appearing once. The material sequenced was naive CD4+ T cells sorted from blood. The subset was: CD45RA+ positively selected. Every receptor here comes from a woman in her thirties in good health.

This clone was detected once. The rearrangement uses TRBV7-6 and TRBJ2-5; TRBD1 might be the D (6 bases). TRBJ2-7 explains the end of the DNA better; the J call may be wrong. The CDR3 is 15 residues long. Germline CDR1 and CDR2: SGHVS and FNYEAQ. In DNA form, the CDR3 reads TGTGCCAGCAGCTTAGCGAAGGGACAAGCCTACGAGCAGTACTTC. It codes for CASSLAKGQAYEQYF.

The chain employs TRBV12-5 and TRBJ2-3; D gene unclear. The CDR3 loop spans 12 amino acids. V was shortened by 3 bases and J by 3 bases, with 4 bases between the two germline ends. CDR1 LGHNT and CDR2 FRNRAP come from the germline V gene. This CDR3 is CASGFNTDTQYF. For the CDR3, the DNA is TGTGCTAGTGGTTTCAATACAGATACGCAGTATTTT.

The J gene is TRBJ1-1, the V gene TRBV11-3, with D unclear. Trimming stripped 0 bases from V and 1 base from J, with 9 bases between. Germline CDR1 SGHNT, CDR2 YENEEA. The CDR3 length is 15 residues. In DNA, the CDR3 is TGTGCCAGCAGCTTAGATCATGCAAGGAACACTGAAGCTTTCTTT. It is translated as CASSLDHARNTEAFF.

The V gene is TRBV6-5, the J gene TRBJ2-7; 7 nucleotides align to TRBD1. J gave up 0 bases and V 6 bases, and 8 bases lay outside the gene matches. This CDR3 comprises 15 residues. Germline CDR1 MNHEY, CDR2 SVGAGI. CDR3 DNA: TGTGCCAGCAGCTCAGGGGGTTCTTTCTCCTACGAGCAGTACTTC. Translating it yields CASSSGGSFSYEQYF.

The chain is built from TRBV11-2 and TRBJ1-1; D is possibly TRBD1 (5 bases). From germline, CDR1 is SGHAT and CDR2 FQNNGV. There are 12 residues in the CDR3. Trimming shortened V by 5 bases and J by 6 bases, and 10 bases separated the two germline ends. CDR3 nucleotide sequence: TGTGCCAGCAGCCAAGGGGTTTCTGAAGCTTTCTTT. It specifies CASSQGVSEAFF.

The rearrangement uses TRBV30 and TRBJ1-4, with D unclear. The germline gives CDR1 GTSNPN, CDR2 SVGIG (reference sequence). The CDR3 is 13 amino acids. Trimming stripped 5 bases from V and 0 bases from J, with 7 bases between. The CDR3, as DNA: TGTGCCTGGGAGGGAGCAACTAATGAAAAACTGTTTTTT. This codes for CAWEGATNEKLFF.

The rearrangement links TRBV30 to TRBJ2-5; D is perhaps TRBD1 or TRBD2 (6 bases each). The CDR3 is made up of 13 amino acids. Germline assignment: CDR1 GTSNPN and CDR2 SVGIG (reference sequence). The ends were cut back, 5 bases at V and 11 bases at J, with 21 bases in the middle. The CDR3 region is CAWAKGDLREQYF. The CDR3 nucleotides read TGTGCCTGGGCTAAGGGGGATCTTCGGGAGCAGTACTTC.

The chain is built from TRBV18 and TRBJ1-2, with D tentatively TRBD1 (6 bases). This CDR3 comprises 13 residues. Germline CDR1 and CDR2: KGHSH and LQKENI. The V and J ends lost 3 bases and 7 bases respectively, with 12 bases between them. The CDR3 spells CASSPDSSAGYTF. The DNA for the CDR3 is TGTGCCAGCTCACCGGACAGTTCGGCTGGCTACACCTTC. The full variable domain, completed using reference TRBV18 and TRBJ1-2, is NAGVMQNPRHLVRRRGQEARLRCSPMKGHSHVYWYRQLPEEGLKFMVYLQKENIIDESGMPKERFSAEFPKEGPSILRIQQVVRGDSAAYFCASSPDSSAGYTFGSGTRLTVV.

This clone appeared once. This rearrangement joins TRBV27 to TRBJ2-1; 14 positions match TRBD2. The V gene end was trimmed by 5 bases and the J gene end by 6 bases; junction bases not matched to a gene: 3. The CDR3 extends over 15 amino acids. The germline CDR1 and CDR2 sequences are MNHEY and SMNVEV (reference sequence). CDR3 protein: CASSGTSGSFNEQFF. The CDR3 DNA reads TGTGCCAGCAGTGGGACTAGCGGGAGTTTCAATGAGCAGTTCTTC.

V is TRBV19 and J is TRBJ1-1; tentatively, D is TRBD1 (5 bases). Per germline, CDR1 LNHDA and CDR2 SQIVND (reference sequence). Trimming cost V 10 bases and J 4 bases, with 10 bases left between them. This CDR3 comprises 11 residues. The CDR3 nucleotides are TGTGCCATCAGAAGGGGCACTGAAGCTTTCTTT. Translated: CAIRRGTEAFF. The full variable domain, rest sourced from reference TRBV19 and TRBJ1-1, is DGGITQSPKYLFRKEGQNVTLSCEQNLNHDAMYWYRQDPGQGLRLIYYSQIVNDFQKGDIAEGYSVSREKKESFPLTVTSAQKNPTAFYLCAIRRGTEAFFGQGTRLTVV.

The chain carries TRBV2 and TRBJ1-6; D remains unclear. The CDR3 loop spans 15 amino acids. The germline gives CDR1 SNHLY, CDR2 FYNNEI. V gave up 4 bases and J gave up 14 bases, with 21 bases separating them. CDR3 residues: CASSVSGQTLGSLHF. DNA for the CDR3: TGTGCCAGCAGTGTTAGTGGGCAGACGCTGGGGTCCCTCCACTTT.

This clone was recorded only once. J is TRBJ1-5 and V is TRBV6-6; tentative D call: TRBD1 (5 bases). The length of the CDR3 is 14 residues. From germline, CDR1 is MNHNY and CDR2 SVGAGI (reference sequence). The V and J ends lost 6 bases and 0 bases respectively, with 9 bases between them. The CDR3 DNA follows: TGTGCCAGCAGGGCGGGGGATAGCAATCAGCCCCAGCATTTT. Protein product: CASRAGDSNQPQHF.

This clone was detected once. The chain combines TRBV7-9 with TRBJ2-1; 11 bases align to TRBD2. The CDR3 is 16 residues long. Germline V CDR1 and CDR2: SEHNR, FQNEAQ (reference sequence). Trimming took 5 bases from V and 5 from J; bases not matched to a gene: 8. CDR3 DNA sequence: TGTGCCAGCAGCCAACTCGGACTAGCGGGTAACAATGAGCAGTTCTTC. Translating it yields CASSQLGLAGNNEQFF.

The DNA of the CDR3 is TGTGCCAGCAGCCCCAGTGAGGGCAGGGCTTATGGCTACACCTTC. It yields the protein CASSPSEGRAYGYTF. The rearrangement links TRBV14 to TRBJ1-2; the D gene is possibly TRBD1 (5 bases). The CDR3 loop spans 15 amino acids. Germline V gene lookup returns CDR1 SGHDN and CDR2 FVKESK. Between the trimmed V and J ends, which lost 4 bases and 5 bases, there was a span of 17 bases.

This clone has a single count. The V call is TRBV19, the J call TRBJ2-7; perhaps TRBD1 as D (5 bases). The germline gives CDR1 LNHDA, CDR2 SQIVND (reference sequence). The V end was cut by 1 base, the J end by 1 base, with 17 bases between. The CDR3 consists of 17 residues. CDR3 loop: CASSIGFVTDLSYEQYF. Here the CDR3 DNA reads TGTGCCAGTAGTATAGGGTTCGTGACAGACCTTTCCTACGAGCAGTACTTC.

The chain couples TRBV7-9 to TRBJ2-3, with unresolved D. V gave up 6 bases and J gave up 1 base, with 5 bases separating them. The CDR3 sequence is 12 residues long. Germline values: CDR1 SEHNR, CDR2 FQNEAQ (reference sequence). Here the CDR3 reads CASRGGTDTQYF. The CDR3 DNA follows: TGTGCCAGCAGAGGAGGCACAGATACGCAGTATTTT.

The chain joins TRBV28 to TRBJ2-7; the D gene is possibly TRBD2 (6 bases). V was shortened by 4 bases and J by 3 bases, with 25 bases between the two germline ends. CDR1 MDHEN and CDR2 SYDVKM come from the germline V gene. The CDR3 contains 18 residues. The CDR3 nucleotides are TGTGCCAGCAGTTCCGCTCGACAGACTGGAGGGAGTTTCTACGAGCAGTACTTC. This encodes CASSSARQTGGSFYEQYF.

V gene TRBV7-9 combines with J gene TRBJ1-5; D is perhaps TRBD1 (5 bases). Germline loops: CDR1 SEHNR, CDR2 FQNEAQ (reference sequence). CDR3 size: 19 residues. The ends were cut back, 0 bases at V and 2 bases at J, with 20 bases in the middle. The CDR3 spells CASSLAPGPPGGGNQPQHF. The DNA for the CDR3 is TGTGCCAGCAGCTTAGCGCCGGGACCGCCGGGCGGAGGCAATCAGCCCCAGCATTTT.

The chain recombines TRBV5-1 with TRBJ2-1; D is possibly TRBD1 (5 bases). Germline-derived CDR1 and CDR2 are SGHRS and YFSETQ. The CDR3 runs to 15 residues. Trimming removed 1 base from V and 7 bases from J, with 15 bases in between. The CDR3 coding sequence is TGCGCCAGCAGCTTGATCTTCCAGGGTAAAAATGAGCAGTTCTTC. It specifies CASSLIFQGKNEQFF.

This clone was observed a single time. CDR3 sequence reads: CASQGHSGNTIYF. The CDR3 bases are TGTGCCAGCCAAGGACACTCTGGAAACACCATATATTTT. The chain joins TRBV28 to TRBJ1-3; maybe TRBD1 (5 bases). This CDR3 region has 13 residues. Germline CDR1 MDHEN, CDR2 SYDVKM. V gave up 8 bases and J gave up 0 bases, with 8 bases separating them.

This chain links TRBV19 with TRBJ2-1; TRBD2 is a possible D gene (6 bases). The CDR3 totals 13 residues. Trimming cost V 8 bases and J 4 bases, with 12 bases left between them. In germline, CDR1 is LNHDA, CDR2 SQIVND (reference sequence). The CDR3 region has the DNA TGTGCCAGTCAACGGGAGACGTACAATGAGCAGTTCTTC. The encoded protein is CASQRETYNEQFF. The complete variable domain, with remaining parts taken from reference TRBV19 and TRBJ2-1, reads DGGITQSPKYLFRKEGQNVTLSCEQNLNHDAMYWYRQDPGQGLRLIYYSQIVNDFQKGDIAEGYSVSREKKESFPLTVTSAQKNPTAFYLCASQRETYNEQFFGPGTRLTVL.

The gene calls are TRBV28 and TRBJ2-7; 14 positions match TRBD2. Germline lookup yields CDR1 MDHEN and CDR2 SYDVKM. With 6 bases clipped from V and 1 base from J, the junction kept 14 bases outside the gene matches. The CDR3 extends over 19 amino acids. In nucleotides, the CDR3 is TGTGCCAGCAGCACCAGAACCGGGACTAGCGGGAGTAGGTCCTACGAGCAGTACTTC. This gives the protein CASSTRTGTSGSRSYEQYF.

This clone appeared once. This chain joins TRBV25-1 and TRBJ2-6, with D possibly being TRBD1 (6 bases). This CDR3 is 18 amino acids long. The germline gives CDR1 MGHDK, CDR2 SYGVNS. V was clipped by 10 bases and J by 0 bases, with 22 bases between them. This CDR3 is CATTRGGKGHSGANVLTF. DNA of the CDR3: TGTGCCACGACCCGAGGGGGAAAGGGTCACTCTGGGGCCAACGTCCTGACTTTC. Looking up the rest from reference TRBV25-1 and TRBJ2-6 gives the full variable domain: EADIYQTPRYLVIGTGKKITLECSQTMGHDKMYWYQQDPGMELHLIHYSYGVNSTEKGDLSSESTVSRIRTEHFPLTLESARPSHTSQYLCATTRGGKGHSGANVLTFGAGSRLTVL.

The V and J genes are TRBV6-4 and TRBJ2-2, with D possibly being TRBD1 or TRBD2 (5 bases each). This CDR3 is built from 15 residues. Trimming removed 3 bases at V and 9 bases at J, with 17 bases between. The germline V gene has CDR1 MRHNA and CDR2 SNTAGT. The chain's CDR3 is CASSEQGTEGRELFF. The CDR3 coding sequence is TGTGCCAGCAGTGAACAAGGGACCGAAGGCCGGGAGCTGTTTTTT.

The chain has TRBV6-1 and TRBJ2-5; D might be TRBD1 (6 bases). The germline gives CDR1 MNHNS, CDR2 SASEGT. V lost 6 bases, J lost 4 bases, and 12 bases lay in between. The CDR3 is made up of 13 amino acids. The CDR3 reads CASSADRRETQYF. The CDR3 DNA is TGTGCCAGCAGCGCGGACAGAAGAGAGACCCAGTACTTC.

The chain uses TRBV28 and TRBJ1-2; no clear D. Germline CDR1 is MDHEN and CDR2 is SYDVKM. Trimming cost V 4 bases and J 5 bases, with 8 bases left between them. The length of the CDR3 is 12 residues. CDR3: CASSSSIYGYTF. CDR3 sequence (DNA): TGTGCCAGCAGTTCCTCAATTTATGGCTACACCTTC.

This chain joins TRBV5-1 and TRBJ2-5; the D gene is possibly TRBD2 (7 bases). The CDR3 is 16 amino acids. Germline V gene sequence: CDR1 SGHRS, CDR2 YFSETQ. Trimming stripped 4 bases from V and 6 bases from J, with 22 bases between. CDR3: CASSPLGGAGSKTQYF. The CDR3 nucleotides are TGCGCCAGCAGCCCCCTTGGGGGGGCAGGTTCGAAGACCCAGTACTTC. The full variable domain, completed using reference TRBV5-1 and TRBJ2-5, is KAGVTQTPRYLIKTRGQQVTLSCSPISGHRSVSWYQQTPGQGLQFLFEYFSETQRNKGNFPGRFSGRQFSNSRSEMNVSTLELGDSALYLCASSPLGGAGSKTQYFGPGTRLLVL.

The gene calls are TRBV19 and TRBJ1-1; 7 bases align to TRBD1. This CDR3 comprises 14 residues. Germline V gene sequence: CDR1 LNHDA, CDR2 SQIVND (reference sequence). V shed 5 bases, J shed 5 bases, and the junction held 8 bases outside the gene matches. The CDR3: CASSVGQPGTEAFF. The CDR3 region has the DNA TGTGCCAGTAGTGTGGGACAGCCGGGGACTGAAGCTTTCTTT.

The chain links TRBV6-5 to TRBJ2-3, with 13 bases identical to TRBD2. This CDR3 is built from 15 residues. V lost 5 bases and J lost 4; bases outside the gene matches: 3. The germline V gene has CDR1 MNHEY and CDR2 SVGAGI. The CDR3 DNA reads TGTGCCAGCAGTCGACTAGCGGGAGGAGCAGATACGCAGTATTTT. This gives the protein CASSRLAGGADTQYF.